The T cell receptor beta chain under discussion was sequenced for a study of Ad26.COV2.S vaccination and SARS-CoV-2 variants. Overall study context: A COV1001 Ad26.COV2.S trial-arm participant provided the sample. Intramuscular Ad26.COV2.S doses were given once or twice, 56 days apart.

The treatment denotes: around 19 received Ad26.COV2.S at low or high dose, single or two shots; about 5 received placebo; per-sample allocation not given. At day 63 after the first vaccine or placebo injection, samples were drawn. The CDR3 consists of 16 residues. Germline V lookup: CDR1 MNHNY, CDR2 SVGAGI (reference sequence). Trimming took 4 bases from V and 1 from J, leaving 16 bases between them. As concerns this clone: Its antigen is not identified.

Study conclusions and caveats: Considerable breadth of spike-specific CD8+ and CD4+ T cell responses has reportedly been documented following vaccination. It was found that vaccine and placebo recipients had similar non-spike TCR breadth.

Repertoires were generated with immunoSEQ multiplex PCR, while TCRdb's copy carries only in-frame clones and drops some. The repertoire holds about 350,000 clones, around 89% seen once, with approximately 5% in the top ten. The chain carries TRBV6-6 and TRBJ1-1, with no clear D. The source material was peripheral blood, sampled in a trial of Ad26.COV2.S vaccine versus placebo. This receptor was obtained from a person aged 18 to 65 who received the Ad26.COV2.S COVID-19 vaccine or a placebo. The CDR3 spells CASSSRKLGENTEAFF. CDR3 DNA: TGTGCCAGCAGTTCCAGGAAGTTGGGCGAGAACACTGAAGCTTTCTTT.